The next 21 T cell receptor beta chains were all read from a single sample in a study of blood T cell repertoires in COVID-19. Sequencing used immunoSEQ multiplex PCR; TCRdb keeps in-frame clones, though not all of them. The profile shows 100,000 to 150,000 clones, around 89% of them singletons. Input material: peripheral blood. Every receptor here comes from a woman aged 60-75 years with COVID-19, enrolled during active disease.

The chain has TRBV18 and TRBJ1-3; D gene ambiguous. This CDR3 is built from 17 residues. Germline V gene sequence: CDR1 KGHSH, CDR2 LQKENI. V was cut by 0 bases and J by 0 bases, with 12 bases left in between. In DNA, the CDR3 is TGTGCCAGCTCACCACCTGGGCAGGCCCTCTCTGGAAACACCATATATTTT. It is translated as CASSPPGQALSGNTIYF.

The chain recombines TRBV13 with TRBJ2-1; TRBD1 aligns across 7 bases. The CDR3 loop spans 17 amino acids. V was clipped by 5 bases and J by 1 base; unmatched bases: 11. The germline CDR1 and CDR2 sequences are PRHDT and FYEKMQ (reference sequence). The CDR3 spells CASSQARTGVSYNEQFF. The CDR3 nucleotides read TGTGCCAGCAGCCAAGCTCGTACAGGGGTTTCCTACAATGAGCAGTTCTTC.

This chain connects TRBV28 to TRBJ1-5; D call uncertain. Germline CDR1 and CDR2: MDHEN and SYDVKM. This CDR3 contains 15 residues. V lost 2 bases and J 5 bases, leaving 13 bases between the germline ends. Here the CDR3 reads CASSLAPWEDQPQHF. CDR3 DNA: TGTGCCAGCAGTTTAGCCCCTTGGGAGGATCAGCCCCAGCATTTT.

V is TRBV9 and J is TRBJ2-3, with 10 bases identical to TRBD1. Germline V gene data show CDR1 as SGDLS and CDR2 as YYNGEE. The CDR3 extends over 17 amino acids. The ends lost 4 bases at V and 1 base at J; junction bases unmatched: 9. CDR3 loop: CASSPRDRGFGTDTQYF. The CDR3 DNA reads as TGTGCCAGCAGCCCGCGGGACAGGGGTTTCGGCACAGATACGCAGTATTTT. Complete variable domain (other parts from reference TRBV9 and TRBJ2-3): DSGVTQTPKHLITATGQRVTLRCSPRSGDLSVYWYQQSLDQGLQFLIQYYNGEERAKGNILERFSAQQFPDLHSELNLSSLELGDSALYFCASSPRDRGFGTDTQYFGPGTRLTVL.

The chain combines TRBV18 with TRBJ1-3, with D unresolved. CDR3 length: 16 residues. Between the trimmed V and J ends, which lost 0 bases and 0 bases, there was a span of 9 bases. The V gene's germline CDR1 is KGHSH and CDR2 LQKENI. The CDR3 sequence is CASSPPGGSSGNTIYF. The CDR3 coding sequence is TGTGCCAGCTCACCACCGGGAGGGAGCTCTGGAAACACCATATATTTT.

CDR3 DNA: TGCGCCAGCAGCCAAGCGCTAGCGGGGATAGGCCATGAGCAGTTCTTC. Translation gives CASSQALAGIGHEQFF. V usage is TRBV4-3 and J usage is TRBJ2-1; the match to TRBD2 covers 9 bases. Germline V gene sequence: CDR1 LGHNA, CDR2 YSLEER. The ends lost 1 base at V and 8 bases at J; junction bases unmatched: 9. This CDR3 contains 16 residues.

The V gene is TRBV6-5, the J gene TRBJ1-1; TRBD1 matches 8 bases. The CDR3 contains 13 residues. V was clipped by 6 bases and J by 4 bases; unmatched bases: 4. Per the germline V gene, CDR1 is MNHEY and CDR2 is SVGAGI. DNA for the CDR3: TGTGCCAGCAGGGCTACAGGGGGCACTGAAGCTTTCTTT. Its translation is CASRATGGTEAFF.

The chain joins TRBV4-3 to TRBJ2-3; no clear D gene. Germline CDR1 and CDR2: LGHNA and YSLEER. V was pared by 3 bases and J by 4 bases, with 14 bases between. This CDR3 is built from 15 residues. The CDR3 loop is CASSQSPSIPDTQYF. Written as DNA, the CDR3 is TGCGCCAGCAGCCAGAGCCCGAGTATACCAGATACGCAGTATTTT.

The gene calls are TRBV20-1 and TRBJ1-6; 7 positions match TRBD1. Germline V gene data show CDR1 as DFQATT and CDR2 as SNEGSKA (reference sequence). With 3 bases clipped from V and 6 bases from J, the junction kept 8 bases outside the gene matches. The length of the CDR3 is 15 residues. CDR3 protein: CSASPPGGINSPLHF. As DNA, the CDR3 is TGCAGTGCTAGTCCCCCAGGGGGAATTAATTCACCCCTCCACTTT.

A single count supports this clone. The rearrangement links TRBV19 to TRBJ2-1; TRBD2 matches at 13 bases. This CDR3 spans 15 amino acids. J was trimmed by 8 bases and V by 4 bases; bases with no gene match: 5. Germline V gene sequence: CDR1 LNHDA, CDR2 SQIVND (reference sequence). Here the CDR3 DNA reads TGTGCCAGTAGTAAGGGACTAGCGGGGAGGGATGAGCAGTTCTTC. The encoded protein is CASSKGLAGRDEQFF.

The rearrangement links TRBV12-3 or TRBV12-4 to TRBJ1-1; D unresolved. The CDR3 covers 11 residues. V shed 9 bases and J shed 3 bases, with 8 bases lying between them. The DNA for the CDR3 is TGTGCCAGTACGCAGTACACTGAAGCTTTCTTT. It codes for CASTQYTEAFF.

This chain uses TRBV3-1 (or the pseudogene TRBV3-2) with TRBJ2-1; D possibly corresponds to TRBD1 (6 bases). CDR1 is LGHDT, CDR2 YNNKEL, per germline (reference sequence). With 4 bases removed from V and 2 bases from J, the gap between germline ends came to 12 bases. The CDR3 extends over 15 amino acids. CDR3: CASSLRSGAYNEQFF. The CDR3 bases are TGTGCCAGCAGCCTTCGATCAGGGGCCTACAATGAGCAGTTCTTC.

This clone was detected a few times. The chain links TRBV5-4 to TRBJ1-5; 9 positions match TRBD1. The CDR3 is 14 residues long. Germline CDR1 SGHNT, CDR2 YYREEE (reference sequence). Trimming took 4 bases from V and 4 from J; bases not matched to a gene: 3. The CDR3 loop is CASSEQGANQPQHF. The CDR3 DNA reads TGTGCCAGCAGCGAACAGGGGGCTAATCAGCCCCAGCATTTT.

The chain is built from TRBV19 and TRBJ1-3, with a possible D match to TRBD1 (5 bases). Germline V gene lookup returns CDR1 LNHDA and CDR2 SQIVND (reference sequence). V gave up 4 bases and J gave up 2 bases, with 15 bases separating them. The CDR3 loop spans 16 amino acids. The CDR3 region has the DNA TGTGCCAGTAGTACCTCCTCCGGACAACCTGGAAACACCATATATTTT. Encoded protein: CASSTSSGQPGNTIYF. Full variable domain (rest looked up from reference TRBV19 and TRBJ1-3): DGGITQSPKYLFRKEGQNVTLSCEQNLNHDAMYWYRQDPGQGLRLIYYSQIVNDFQKGDIAEGYSVSREKKESFPLTVTSAQKNPTAFYLCASSTSSGQPGNTIYFGEGSWLTVV.

This clone was observed once. V gene TRBV7-2 combines with J gene TRBJ2-1; D ambiguous. V shed 5 bases and J shed 0 bases, with 11 bases lying between them. The CDR3 runs 15 residues. Per germline, CDR1 SGHTA and CDR2 FQGNSA. The CDR3 DNA follows: TGTGCCAGCAGCCTTCCCCCCTTCTCCTACAATGAGCAGTTCTTC. It translates to CASSLPPFSYNEQFF.

V is TRBV7-2 and J is TRBJ2-7; TRBD1 aligns across 10 bases. This CDR3 comprises 14 residues. V was pared by 5 bases and J by 2 bases, with 3 bases of the junction left unmatched. Germline V gene lookup returns CDR1 SGHTA and CDR2 FQGNSA. This CDR3 reads CASSPGTGAYEQYF. Written as DNA, the CDR3 is TGTGCCAGCAGCCCCGGGACAGGGGCCTACGAGCAGTACTTC.

This clone was recorded a few times. V is TRBV4-3 and J is TRBJ1-1, with D possibly TRBD1 on 5 matching bases. Germline V lookup: CDR1 LGHNA, CDR2 YSLEER. CDR3 size: 14 residues. The V end was cut by 0 bases, the J end by 10 bases, with 15 bases between. This CDR3 is CASSQDAGRNRAFF. CDR3 DNA: TGCGCCAGCAGCCAAGACGCAGGGAGGAATCGAGCTTTCTTT.

The chain carries TRBV19 and TRBJ1-3; D is unresolved. Trimming removed 3 bases from V and 2 bases from J, with 8 bases in between. The CDR3 length is 14 residues. Germline V gene sequence: CDR1 LNHDA, CDR2 SQIVND (reference sequence). CDR3 DNA: TGTGCCAGTAGTATCGGGAGGGCTGGAAACACCATATATTTT. Its translation is CASSIGRAGNTIYF.

The gene calls are TRBV3-1 (or the pseudogene TRBV3-2) and TRBJ2-3; D uncertain. Trimming took 1 base from V and 0 from J, leaving 8 bases between them. The germline V gene encodes CDR1 LGHDT and CDR2 YNNKEL (reference sequence). This CDR3 spans 15 amino acids. Here the CDR3 reads CASSQVLGSTDTQYF. DNA of the CDR3: TGTGCCAGCAGCCAAGTCCTCGGGAGCACAGATACGCAGTATTTT.

The V and J genes are TRBV25-1 and TRBJ2-5; D unclear. Germline V gives CDR1 MGHDK, CDR2 SYGVNS. This CDR3 has 14 residues. Trimming removed 1 base at V and 7 bases at J, with 13 bases between. The CDR3 sequence: CASSESTIRRTQYF. The CDR3 DNA reads TGTGCCAGCAGTGAATCCACTATTCGGCGGACCCAGTACTTC.

J is TRBJ1-2 and V is TRBV4-3; tentatively, D is TRBD1 (5 bases). Trimming took off 0 bases at V and 4 bases at J, with 9 bases between the two ends. This CDR3 has 14 amino acids. Germline V gene sequence: CDR1 LGHNA, CDR2 YSLEER. CDR3 residues: CASSQDGGIYGYTF. DNA of the CDR3: TGCGCCAGCAGCCAAGATGGGGGGATCTATGGCTACACCTTC.